What follows are 5 T cell receptor beta chains derived from one specimen sequenced in a study of blood T cell repertoires in COVID-19. Clones were read by immunoSEQ multiplex PCR, and TCRdb kept only the in-frame ones, dropping some. The top ten clones hold roughly 4% of a sample with under 350,000 clones, roughly 85% of them seen once. The source material was PBMCs or T cells enriched from blood (not recorded which). The receptors shown here come from a woman aged 40 to 50 with acute COVID-19.

The chain uses TRBV19 and TRBJ2-7; 9 bases fit TRBD1. V shed 6 bases and J 6 bases; nucleotides not matched to a gene: 15. CDR1 and CDR2 from the germline V gene are LNHDA and SQIVND (reference sequence). This CDR3 has 16 residues. The CDR3 spells CASRIQGAGAAGEQYF. DNA for the CDR3: TGTGCCAGTAGGATACAGGGGGCAGGAGCGGCGGGCGAGCAGTACTTC.

CDR3: CASSSDAGANQPQHF. CDR3 bases: TGTGCCAGCAGCTCCGACGCAGGGGCAAATCAGCCCCAGCATTTT. The chain uses TRBV7-9 and TRBJ1-5, with a tentative D call TRBD1 (6 bases). Germline CDR1 and CDR2: SEHNR and FQNEAQ (reference sequence). CDR3 length: 15 residues. V lost 4 bases, J lost 4 bases, and 14 bases lay in between.

This clone appeared a few times. The CDR3 DNA is TGTGCCAGCAGTTTACGGGACAGAGCGAACACCGGGGAGCTGTTTTTT. Its protein is CASSLRDRANTGELFF. J is TRBJ2-2 and V is TRBV2; the match to TRBD1 covers 7 bases. V shed 5 bases and J 0 bases; nucleotides not matched to a gene: 6. The CDR3 is 16 amino acids. From germline, CDR1 is SNHLY and CDR2 FYNNEI.

This clone was recorded once. The chain employs TRBV11-2 and TRBJ2-2, with D tentatively TRBD2 (6 bases). The CDR3 length is 16 residues. Deletions cut 0 bases from V and 9 bases from J, with 17 bases between. In germline, CDR1 is SGHAT, CDR2 FQNNGV. The CDR3, as DNA: TGTGCCAGCAGCTTAGACGGGAGAGGCAACTTCCGGGAGCTGTTTTTT. As protein: CASSLDGRGNFRELFF.

The chain recombines TRBV23-1 with TRBJ1-3; D might be TRBD1 (6 bases). TRBV23-1 is noted as an ORF with a role that remains uncertain. Between the trimmed V and J ends, which lost 4 bases and 2 bases, there was a span of 18 bases. The CDR3 sequence is 17 residues long. The DNA for the CDR3 is TGCGCCAGCAGTCCCTCAGAGGGGAAGGGGGCTGGAAACACCATATATTTT. Translated, it gives CASSPSEGKGAGNTIYF.